This TCR beta chain was sequenced for a study of cytomegalovirus exposure and HLA in healthy donors (dated by TCRdb to 2016 to 2017). General notes on the study: An earlier analysis of about 530 of the donors reported roughly 300 Gb of sequence data and 90 million to 120 million unique TCR beta sequences obtained from roughly 180 million T cells. Roughly 300 gigabases of sequencing data and 70 million to 100 million unique TCR sequences made up an early release that covered nearly 650 HLA-typed donors. Of the approximately 400 genotyped donors, approximately 82% fell in the genetic ancestry cluster associated with self-reported Caucasian donors. The aim of the study was to test whether cataloging public T cell receptors could identify signatures of past pathogen exposure. The T cell repertoires of about 700 subjects were profiled by immunosequencing and related to cytomegalovirus serostatus. Besides the first cohort of 550 to 750 subjects, a separate validation cohort made up of over a hundred different subjects was used. The study combined high-throughput TCR immunosequencing, statistical association of individual TCRs with disease status, and machine learning to predict cytomegalovirus infection status. A later analysis re-examined previously published TCR beta repertoires from over 500 donors and added high-resolution HLA genotyping to investigate patterns of TCR occurrence. Rather than using new phenotypic data, the later analysis identified candidate immune exposures from TCR beta sequences and from how often those sequences occurred across donors. An earlier analysis of approximately 500 of the donors applied high-throughput TCR beta sequencing to assess whether each TCR beta V gene segment acted as functional or pseudogenic. Donor age, sex, ethnicity and CMV serostatus were collected together with the repertoire data. A later genetic analysis took genome-wide SNP genotypes for 398 of the 666 donors and used that subset as a discovery cohort. All discovery cohort repertoires had been generated on a single sequencing platform. Class I and class II HLA loci were covered by the typing at four-digit resolution. The number of donors typed differed by locus, with roughly 629-640 for A, B, C, DRB1 and DQB1, more than 500 for DQA1, 600 to 610 for DPA1, and under 490 for DPB1. Roughly 5 DR-DQ haplotypes were handled as single units for association and clustering because linkage in the cohort was strong. Across 398 genotyped donors of the cohort, an average of about 250,000 unique TCR beta nucleotide sequences per donor were sequenced, and roughly 20% of those sequences were non-productive.

This clone has only a few counts. Its antigen remains unidentified. There are no base qualities to consult, and no much larger clone falls within one base. Sequences SNHLY (CDR1) and FYNNEI (CDR2) are obtained from the germline V gene. The CDR3 contains 15 residues, cysteine and phenylalanine counted. The kept DNA is CDR3 alone, 45 bases in frame from the first base. At the junction V is shortened by 6 bases and J by 9 bases; bases outside the gene matches: 8. Libraries came from the immunoSEQ multiplex PCR assay. The multiplex PCR relied on a mix of 60 forward primers for TCR Vbeta segments and 13 reverse primers for TCR Jbeta segments. Amplification of the CDR3 region of rearranged TCR beta genes was performed with a multiplex PCR assay on genomic DNA. The amplified TCR beta libraries were sequenced on the Illumina HiSeq System as 87-base-pair reads. The study's own analysis went as follows. In a later analysis, 80 million or so unique TCR beta chains were counted across the roughly 610 repertoires, and roughly 10 million of these chains were shared by at least two donors. Raw reads were error-corrected and collapsed into unique sequences with a nearest-neighbor algorithm that merged closely related sequences to remove PCR and sequencing errors. V, D and J gene segments were assigned by aligning CDR3 sequences to IMGT reference sequences. For a sequence to be retained, at least a six-nucleotide match to both a V gene segment and a J gene segment was required. A rearrangement counted as productive if the CDR3 had no stop codons and remained in frame with V and J, and every other rearrangement counted as non-productive. Following IMGT convention, CDR3 was defined as the stretch from the second conserved V-encoded cysteine up to the conserved J-encoded phenylalanine. The earlier analysis of more than 450 of the donors excluded sequences that lacked an unambiguous match to a single V gene segment. An earlier analysis of several hundred of the donors classified V segments as functional when productive rearrangements were above 56.7% and as segregating when the standard deviation between donors was above 5%. A statistical classification framework was built for diagnosing cytomegalovirus status from the catalog of TCR beta chain sequences. A later analysis assigned V and J genes by comparing TCR nucleotide sequences with IMGT/GENE-DB human TR gene sequences. A later analysis assigned CDR3 sequences and most-parsimonious VDJ recombination scenarios with the TCRdist pipeline. In a later analysis, every TCR beta chain was defined by the combination of its CDR3 amino acid sequence and its V-gene family, and reads without a unique V-gene family were dropped. A later analysis removed 592 highly shared, low-generation-probability nucleotide sequences to deal with suspected cross-contamination and a sequencing artifact. For each public chain, a later analysis derived a clonal expansion index from normalized ranks of inferred template counts within each repertoire. In a later analysis, generation probabilities were computed using a VDJ recombination model fitted to out-of-frame rearrangements, and the results were checked against IGoR. In a later analysis, hypergeometric tests were used to score TCR-TCR, TCR-HLA and TCR-CMV co-occurrence, with a repertoire-size bias correction applied to TCR pairs. To estimate false discovery rates, a later analysis permuted the HLA or CMV assignments 20 times. In a later analysis, co-occurring TCRs were grouped with DBSCAN, and TCRdist sequence similarity was added when clustering was performed within HLA-allele-positive subsets. Repertoires with fewer than 30,000 or more than 120,000 public chains, plus five repertoires with anomalous nucleotide sharing, were excluded from co-occurrence clustering. TCRdb obtained this table from immuneACCESS and retained in-frame rearrangements with V and J assigned. These tables miss some clones; where compared with another copy, unresolved V genes account for less than half of the shortfall, and the remainder is unexplained. That table is the source of V, J and clone size, and D and trimming were worked out from the DNA. This sample gives about 120,000 clones in total; about three fifths of them show up just once. Less than 12% of the sample belongs to the ten largest clones.

The investigation overall reported the following: A cluster of highly shared sequence variants was judged likely to represent a technical artifact of the sequencing pipeline. A later analysis found that most CMV-associated TCR beta chains appeared HLA-restricted, with HLA associations seemingly driven largely by CMV exposure. The classifier was reported to diagnose cytomegalovirus status with high specificity and sensitivity in both the original cohort and the validation cohort. Correlated functional status among segregating V segments might reflect linkage disequilibrium, but an unknown experimental factor could not be ruled out. A few of the identified cytomegalovirus-associated TCR beta chains were confirmed in vitro to be specific for cytomegalovirus antigens. In an earlier analysis of some 550 of the donors, most TCR beta V segments were observed in productive rearrangements about 90% or about 30% of the time, broadly matching IMGT annotations. Immune exposure information for the cohort was limited to CMV serostatus. Because HLA typing was unavailable for some donors at each locus, only the typed subset was used in association tests. The authors suggested that the approach could potentially be generalized to other disease states and immunological phenotypes. The 87-base-pair reads could not distinguish some IMGT-functional V segments, including TRBV6-2 and TRBV6-3, so those segments were excluded. Because counts were too low, around 18 rarely observed V segments, including chromosome 9 orphons, were left out of the earlier analysis of over 550 of the donors. In a later analysis, TCR association rates were found to vary across HLA loci, with the most associated TCRs seen for DRB1 alleles and the fewest for HLA-C alleles. A later genetic analysis associated a missense DCLRE1C variant with V-gene and J-gene trimming of TCR beta chains, and an independent cohort replicated the association. According to a later analysis, parvovirus B19, influenza, CMV and Epstein-Barr virus appeared linked to several top co-occurrence clusters. Presence/absence analyses assumed roughly uniform sequencing depth across donors, an assumption that may not hold. A total of around 150 TCR beta chains were listed by the study as associated with cytomegalovirus. Compared with equally common non-associated chains, HLA-associated TCR beta chains in a later analysis were more clonally expanded and had lower generation probabilities. This cohort had only TCR beta chains sequenced, and the lack of alpha or paired-chain data limited which features could be detected. Most TCR sequences were seen in very few donors, while some public TCRs were found in many individuals. Assigning TCR associations to individual alleles was difficult when HLA alleles, especially DR and DQ, strongly co-occurred. A further reported finding was that TCR beta sequences accurately predicted the HLA-A and HLA-B alleles for most subjects in the first cohort. Compared with the 666-donor mean, donors in an Asian-associated ancestry cluster had fewer N-insertions in productive TCRs, according to a later genetic analysis. Specific HLA alleles were associated with about 17,000 TCR beta sequences at a false discovery rate of 0.05 in a later analysis.

The cohort was made up of several hundred healthy bone marrow donors. All cohort members were sampled while nominally healthy, although unrecorded immune exposures were likely present. The donor was CMV seropositive and belonged to the group of about 290 seropositive cohort members. Every donor gave a peripheral blood sample, and the peripheral blood mononuclear cells from that sample were used for TCR beta sequencing. Genomic DNA was extracted from the blood cell samples with the Qiagen DNeasy Blood Extraction Kit. The receptor's source is a man between 40 and 49 years old in good health and CMV-seropositive. Specimen: PBMCs. The chain is assembled from TRBV2 and TRBJ1-6, with 10 bases aligning to TRBD1. CDR3 protein: CASSPDRGDISPLHF. At the DNA level, the sequence is TGTGCCAGCAGCCCGGACAGGGGGGACATTTCACCCCTCCACTTT.